The 26 T cell receptor beta chains in this list originate from one sample, sequenced in a study of cytomegalovirus exposure and HLA in healthy donors. This PCR relied on a set of 60 Vbeta primers and 13 Jbeta primers. Produced via immunoSEQ multiplex PCR; TCRdb's table is partial and in-frame only. Found here are around 190,000 clones, approximately 86% of them singletons; the top ten hold approximately 0.31%. Specimen: PBMCs. These receptors were taken from a woman between 25 and 40 years old in good health and CMV-seronegative.

V gene TRBV19 combines with J gene TRBJ2-1, with 7 bases identical to TRBD2. CDR3 length: 15 amino acids. The V segment lost 0 bases and the J segment 9 bases; nucleotides outside the gene matches: 8. Germline lookup yields CDR1 LNHDA and CDR2 SQIVND (reference sequence). The CDR3 sequence: CASSIEPSGWGEQFF. The CDR3, as DNA: TGTGCCAGTAGTATAGAACCTAGCGGTTGGGGTGAGCAGTTCTTC.

This clone was recorded only once. The rearrangement links TRBV5-4 to TRBJ1-2; no definite D call. Germline-derived CDR1 and CDR2 are SGHNT and YYREEE (reference sequence). The germline V and J ends were trimmed by 2 bases and 5 bases, with 10 bases remaining between them. The CDR3 is made up of 13 amino acids. The CDR3, as DNA: TGTGCCAGCAGCTTTACTAGGCTGTATGGCTACACCTTC. Translated: CASSFTRLYGYTF.

This chain links TRBV6-5 with TRBJ2-3, with 12 bases matching TRBD2. Trimming at V came to 4 bases and at J to 5 bases, leaving 7 bases not matched to a gene. The CDR3 runs 16 residues. CDR1 MNHEY and CDR2 SVGAGI come from the germline V gene. CDR3: CASSSLAGGPIDTQYF. DNA for the CDR3: TGTGCCAGCAGTTCTCTAGCGGGAGGGCCGATAGATACGCAGTATTTT.

The chain employs TRBV5-1 and TRBJ2-2; possible D gene TRBD2, 6 bases. Deletions cut 5 bases from V and 6 bases from J, with 17 bases between. The length of the CDR3 is 15 residues. CDR1 SGHRS and CDR2 YFSETQ come from the germline V gene. DNA of the CDR3: TGCGCCAGCAGTCTAAGGTCTAGCGACGCCGGGGAGCTGTTTTTT. It encodes CASSLRSSDAGELFF. The full variable domain, its missing parts supplied by reference TRBV5-1 and TRBJ2-2, is KAGVTQTPRYLIKTRGQQVTLSCSPISGHRSVSWYQQTPGQGLQFLFEYFSETQRNKGNFPGRFSGRQFSNSRSEMNVSTLELGDSALYLCASSLRSSDAGELFFGEGSRLTVL.

The J gene is TRBJ2-3, the V gene TRBV5-1; 12 bases align to TRBD2. CDR1 is SGHRS, CDR2 YFSETQ, per germline. V shed 2 bases and J 2 bases; nucleotides not matched to a gene: 3. The CDR3 has 16 residues. The CDR3 DNA reads as TGCGCCAGCAGCTTTGGACTAGCGGGATCCACAGATACGCAGTATTTT. Its translation: CASSFGLAGSTDTQYF. The full variable domain, rest sourced from reference TRBV5-1 and TRBJ2-3, is KAGVTQTPRYLIKTRGQQVTLSCSPISGHRSVSWYQQTPGQGLQFLFEYFSETQRNKGNFPGRFSGRQFSNSRSEMNVSTLELGDSALYLCASSFGLAGSTDTQYFGPGTRLTVL.

The chain recombines TRBV15 with TRBJ2-7, with 9 bases identical to TRBD1. There are 14 residues in the CDR3. V lost 5 bases, J lost 6 bases, and 8 bases stayed unmatched. From germline, CDR1 is LNHNV and CDR2 YYDKDF (reference sequence). The CDR3 spells CATSYRTGVIEQYF. The DNA of the CDR3 is TGTGCCACCAGCTATCGGACAGGGGTAATCGAGCAGTACTTC.

The count of this clone is one. The V and J genes are TRBV5-6 and TRBJ2-2; 8 positions agree with TRBD1. In germline, CDR1 is SGHDT, CDR2 YYEEEE. The CDR3 loop spans 16 amino acids. J gave up 1 base and V 8 bases, and 10 bases lay outside the gene matches. In DNA form, the CDR3 reads TGTGCCAGTAGCAGGAGGGACAGGCTGAACACCGGGGAGCTGTTTTTT. Encoded protein: CASSRRDRLNTGELFF. Together with reference TRBV5-6 and TRBJ2-2, the CDR3 gives the full variable domain: DAGVTQSPTHLIKTRGQQVTLRCSPKSGHDTVSWYQQALGQGPQFIFQYYEEEERQRGNFPDRFSGHQFPNYSSELNVNALLLGDSALYLCASSRRDRLNTGELFFGEGSRLTVL.

The chain recombines TRBV21-1 with TRBJ1-2; no check of the table's D call, TRBD1, against the DNA was made. TRBV21-1 is a known pseudogene. The CDR3 runs to 16 residues. CDR3: CASKSVGQAYNYGYTF. The CDR3 DNA reads as TGTGCCAGCAAATCAGTGGGGCAGGCTTATAACTATGGCTACACCTTC.

This clone has only a few counts. Lacking the conserved final phenylalanine or tryptophan, this CDR3 likely reflects a read error. It is unclear where the CDR3 begins or ends on the DNA, so no DNA is shown, and the CDR3 is as TCRdb lists it. The chain combines TRBV28 with TRBJ1-1; the table's TRBD1 call for D was not verified on the DNA. The germline V gene encodes CDR1 MDHEN and CDR2 SYDVKM. Ends included, the CDR3 has 13 residues. CDR3 in amino acids: CASSFTGRQVEGS.

The chain links TRBV19 to TRBJ1-1; maybe TRBD1 (6 bases). Germline loops: CDR1 LNHDA, CDR2 SQIVND (reference sequence). CDR3 length: 12 amino acids. Trimming cost V 6 bases and J 7 bases, with 12 bases left between them. Here the CDR3 DNA reads TGTGCCAGTAGCCCCCAGGGGCGTGAAGCTTTCTTT. Its protein is CASSPQGREAFF.

This clone was detected a few times. The chain couples TRBV6-6 to TRBJ1-3, with 9 positions matching TRBD1. Germline V gene sequence: CDR1 MNHNY, CDR2 SVGAGI (reference sequence). The CDR3 loop spans 14 amino acids. V lost 7 bases to trimming and J lost 0 bases; unmatched junction nucleotides: 1. The CDR3 nucleotides read TGTGCCAGCAAGGGACAGGGCTCTGGAAACACCATATATTTT. It yields the protein CASKGQGSGNTIYF.

V is TRBV27 and J is TRBJ2-3, with unresolved D. Germline V gene data show CDR1 as MNHEY and CDR2 as SMNVEV (reference sequence). The V end was cut by 3 bases, the J end by 6 bases, with 7 bases between. The CDR3 sequence is 12 residues long. CDR3: CASSFSRDTQYF. In nucleotides, the CDR3 is TGTGCCAGCAGTTTCTCTCGGGATACGCAGTATTTT.

This chain uses TRBV19 with TRBJ2-3; 13 bases line up with TRBD2. The CDR3 runs to 18 residues. The germline gives CDR1 LNHDA, CDR2 SQIVND (reference sequence). V shed 6 bases, J shed 0 bases, and the junction held 9 bases outside the gene matches. CDR3 sequence (DNA): TGTGCCAGTAGCAGAACTAGCGGGGGGGAAACTAGCACAGATACGCAGTATTTT. It translates to CASSRTSGGETSTDTQYF.

This clone has just one count. The chain combines TRBV9 with TRBJ1-2; D might be TRBD1 (6 bases). V was cut by 4 bases and J by 8 bases, with 21 bases left in between. The CDR3 totals 15 residues. CDR1 is SGDLS and CDR2 is YYNGEE in the germline V gene. The CDR3 reads CASSTRSPGTGGYTF. In DNA form, the CDR3 reads TGTGCCAGCAGCACCCGGTCCCCGGGCACAGGGGGCTACACCTTC.

This clone was detected only once. V gene TRBV6-1 combines with J gene TRBJ1-2; TRBD1 matches 8 bases. The CDR3 has 14 residues. CDR1 MNHNS and CDR2 SASEGT come from the germline V gene. J lost 8 bases, V lost 1 base, and 6 bases had no gene match. The CDR3 DNA reads TGTGCCAGCAGTGAAGGGACGGGACAGGAGGGCTACACCTTC. Its protein is CASSEGTGQEGYTF.

CDR3 DNA: TGTGCCACTCACTCACCGGGACTTTTTCAAGAGACCCAGTACTTC. Translating it yields CATHSPGLFQETQYF. The gene calls are TRBV6-1 and TRBJ2-5; D may be TRBD2 (6 bases). The CDR3 is 15 residues long. Germline V gene lookup returns CDR1 MNHNS and CDR2 SASEGT. The germline V and J ends were trimmed by 10 bases and 2 bases, with 20 bases remaining between them.

The chain uses TRBV2 and TRBJ2-7; 8 positions match TRBD1. Unmatched junction bases numbered 9, after V lost 6 bases and J lost 5 bases. Germline V gives CDR1 SNHLY, CDR2 FYNNEI. The CDR3 consists of 14 residues. In DNA form, the CDR3 reads TGTGCCAGCAGAGCTGGGACAGGACCCCACGAGCAGTACTTC. Encoded protein: CASRAGTGPHEQYF.

V usage is TRBV6-1 and J usage is TRBJ2-3, with 9 bases lining up with TRBD2. CDR3 length equals 13 residues. V shed 10 bases and J 6 bases; nucleotides not matched to a gene: 8. CDR1 and CDR2 (germline): MNHNS, SASEGT. The CDR3 spells CAILAGFYDTQYF. CDR3 bases: TGTGCCATTCTAGCGGGATTTTATGATACGCAGTATTTT.

V usage is TRBV5-1 and J usage is TRBJ2-5; TRBD1 agrees at 8 bases. The CDR3 is made up of 16 amino acids. Germline lookup yields CDR1 SGHRS and CDR2 YFSETQ. With V trimmed by 3 bases and J by 1 base, 8 bases remained unmatched. The CDR3 reads CASSSIVGQGQETQYF. CDR3 nucleotide sequence: TGCGCCAGCAGCTCTATAGTTGGACAGGGCCAAGAGACCCAGTACTTC.

This CDR3 is CASSFDSSTDTQYF. CDR3 sequence (DNA): TGTGCCAGCAGCTTCGACAGTAGCACAGATACGCAGTATTTT. The gene calls are TRBV28 and TRBJ2-3, with a weak D call TRBD1 (5 bases). CDR3 size: 14 residues. The ends were cut back, 6 bases at V and 0 bases at J, with 10 bases in the middle. Germline V gene data show CDR1 as MDHEN and CDR2 as SYDVKM.

V is TRBV11-3 and J is TRBJ2-3, with a weak D call TRBD2 (5 bases). V was trimmed by 5 bases and J by 2 bases, leaving 11 bases between them. Looked up from germline, CDR1 is SGHNT and CDR2 is YENEEA. The length of the CDR3 is 14 residues. CDR3 nucleotides: TGTGCCAGCAGCCGGGGAGAAGCCACAGATACGCAGTATTTT. Protein sequence: CASSRGEATDTQYF.

The chain uses TRBV29-1 and TRBJ2-2; D not resolved. The CDR3 spans 13 residues. Between the trimmed V and J ends, which lost 3 bases and 2 bases, there was a span of 7 bases. The germline gives CDR1 SQVTM, CDR2 ANQGSEA. The CDR3 region has the DNA TGCAGCGTTGATTCCAGTAACACCGGGGAGCTGTTTTTT. This gives the protein CSVDSSNTGELFF.

The chain carries TRBV7-8 and TRBJ2-7; perhaps TRBD1 as D (6 bases). The CDR3 consists of 14 residues. Looked up from germline, CDR1 is SGHVS and CDR2 is FQNEAQ. Between the trimmed V and J ends, which lost 2 bases and 5 bases, there was a span of 13 bases. The CDR3 DNA reads TGTGCCAGCAGCTTATCCCAGGGGACAAACGAGCAGTACTTC. Protein: CASSLSQGTNEQYF.

In nucleotides, the CDR3 is TGTGCCAGCAGTGAACCGGCAGGGAACTACGAGCAGTACTTC. Encoded protein: CASSEPAGNYEQYF. The rearrangement links TRBV6-1 to TRBJ2-7; D is possibly TRBD1 (5 bases). CDR3 length equals 14 residues. Trimming cost V 2 bases and J 3 bases, with 11 bases left between them. CDR1 MNHNS and CDR2 SASEGT come from the germline V gene.

The chain is built from TRBV5-6 and TRBJ2-1; weak D call: TRBD2 (5 bases). CDR3 size: 13 residues. Between the trimmed V and J ends, which lost 6 bases and 0 bases, there was a span of 7 bases. Germline CDR1 SGHDT, CDR2 YYEEEE. This CDR3 reads CASTRDSYNEQFF. The CDR3 nucleotides read TGTGCCAGCACGAGGGACTCCTACAATGAGCAGTTCTTC. Supplemented by reference TRBV5-6 and TRBJ2-1, the full variable domain reads DAGVTQSPTHLIKTRGQQVTLRCSPKSGHDTVSWYQQALGQGPQFIFQYYEEEERQRGNFPDRFSGHQFPNYSSELNVNALLLGDSALYLCASTRDSYNEQFFGPGTRLTVL.

V and J are TRBV11-2 and TRBJ2-1, with TRBD2 identical over 7 bases. The CDR3 runs 15 residues. The junction had 10 bases not matched to a gene; V was cut back by 3 bases and J by 8 bases. In germline, CDR1 is SGHAT, CDR2 FQNNGV. CDR3 nucleotides: TGTGCCAGCAGCTTCATGACTAGCTCCGGCGATGAGCAGTTCTTC. As protein: CASSFMTSSGDEQFF.